This T cell receptor (beta chain) stems from a study of vaccination and CD4 T cells after COVID-19. Across the whole study: The authors used overlapping spike peptides from SARS-CoV-2, HCoV-NL63, HCoV-OC43 and HCoV-229E to stimulate cells.

Once obtained from cultured CD4+ T cells, the DNA was sequenced using the Oncomine TCR Beta short-read assay. After culture, CD4+ T cells served as the source for genomic DNA extraction. TCRdb analysed the PCR reads with MiXCR anew, one entry per CDR3 protein. Of 9,000 to 10,000 distinct CDR3 sequences in the sample, roughly 27% were seen once. This clonotype came up a few times. Antigen specificity is unknown. The germline V gene has CDR1 MNHEY and CDR2 SVGEGT. Trimming pared 0 bases from V and 0 bases from J, leaving 12 bases between. The CDR3 is 17 residues long. Study-level points and caveats: Researchers looked at relatively few convalescent patients and had no early post-infection timepoints.

As to treatment: approximately 11-day PBMC culture with coronavirus spike peptide pools or control peptides (ViraFEST assay). Unexposed donor CD4+ T cells predated the COVID-19 pandemic, collected 2011-2018. The specimen sequenced was CD4+ T cells from blood, cultured in vitro. This clonotype originated in a human donor in good health. The genes are TRBV6-2 or TRBV6-3 and TRBJ2-1; D is undetermined. CDR3 sequence: CASSYSSGGLSYNEQFF. The CDR3, as DNA: TGTGCCAGCAGTTACTCGTCGGGCGGCCTCTCCTACAATGAGCAGTTCTTC.